This TCR beta chain was sequenced during a study of vaccination effects on CD4 cells after COVID-19. Study results and limitations: Only a single clone (1 of 255 vaccine-induced clones in healthy vaccinees) cross-reacted with common cold coronaviruses.

Notes on this clone: No antigen is known for it.

Using viral peptide pools, the ViraFEST assay grew out antigen-specific CD4+ T cells prior to sequencing. Having been cultured for 10 days, the cells underwent CD4+ T cell isolation. Every participant took two doses of the BNT162b2 or mRNA-1273 vaccine. After fewer than 2.5 million PBMC were placed in each well, they were cultured with around 10 IU/ml IL-2 and approximately 9.4 ug/ml peptides. Some clones are missing from TCRdb's copy, which holds only in-frame ones; the method was immunoSEQ multiplex PCR. Among more than 11,000 clones listed, 72% were seen once. Here the sequenced sample was CD4+ T cells from PBMCs cultured with SARS-CoV-2 spike peptides, taken after COVID-19 vaccination. This clonotype was sampled from a human donor who received a COVID-19 vaccine.

The CDR3 coding sequence is TGTGCCAGTAGTTCCGCCACAGGGGCTGGGAATCAGCCCCAGCATTTT. Its translation is CASSSATGAGNQPQHF. The V call is TRBV19, the J call TRBJ1-5, with TRBD1 matching 7 bases. V gave up 5 bases and J gave up 4 bases; unmatched junction bases: 11. CDR1 and CDR2 from the germline V gene are LNHDA and SQIVND (reference sequence). The length of the CDR3 is 16 residues.